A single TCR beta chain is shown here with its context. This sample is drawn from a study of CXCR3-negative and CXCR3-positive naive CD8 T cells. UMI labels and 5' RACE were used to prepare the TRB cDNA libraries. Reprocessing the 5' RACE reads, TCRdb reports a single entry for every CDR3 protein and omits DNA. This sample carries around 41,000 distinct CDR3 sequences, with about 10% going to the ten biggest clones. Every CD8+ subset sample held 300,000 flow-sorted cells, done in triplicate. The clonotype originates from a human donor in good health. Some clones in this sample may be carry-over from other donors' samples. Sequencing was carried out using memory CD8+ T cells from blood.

The CDR3 sequence: CASSLGDRGAQPQHF. V is TRBV12-3 or TRBV12-4 and J is TRBJ1-5; TCRdb's D call, TRBD1, is unchecked because there is no DNA. CDR3 length equals 15 residues.